This T cell receptor beta chain was observed in a study of cytomegalovirus exposure and HLA in healthy donors. Whole-study findings and limits: The analysis excluded some indistinguishable V segments, including TRBV6-2 and TRBV6-3. Follow-up analysis later connected one missense variant in DCLRE1C with trimming of TCR beta V- and J-genes.

In the case of this clone: What it recognizes is unknown.

PCR employed 60 Vbeta and 13 Jbeta primers. Generated by immunoSEQ multiplex PCR, the TCRdb table keeps only in-frame clones and is missing some. The sample shows roughly 180,000 clones, under 90% of them seen only once. The germline gives CDR1 SNHLY, CDR2 FYNNEI. CDR3 length: 16 residues. The material sequenced was PBMCs. The source of this sequence is a male donor in good health and CMV-seronegative. The gene calls are TRBV2 and TRBJ2-5; 10 bases align to TRBD2. Near its end, the DNA agrees better with TRBJ2-7, so the J call may be wrong. CDR3 sequence reads: CASSFKIAGGTHEQYF. CDR3 DNA: TGTGCCAGCAGCTTTAAGATAGCGGGAGGTACCCACGAGCAGTACTTC.